The present TCR beta chain was sequenced within a study of OX40 agonist ivuxolimab in advanced cancers. The method was immunoSEQ multiplex PCR; TCRdb's version includes in-frame clones alone and lacks a portion of them. The sample shows about 64,000 clones, around 89% of them seen only once. This clone has just one count. CDR1 and CDR2 (germline): SGHRS, YFSETQ. V lost 0 bases, J lost 4 bases, and 8 bases lay in between. CDR3 length: 14 amino acids. The origin of this receptor is an adult with an advanced solid tumor such as melanoma, head and neck, liver or kidney cancer. This rearrangement joins TRBV5-1 to TRBJ2-1; D gene ambiguous. Sequenced here: CD4+ or CD8+ T cells sorted from blood, sampled in a trial of the OX40 agonist ivuxolimab. CDR3 sequence (DNA): TGCGCCAGCAGCTTGGGAGGAGAATACAATGAGCAGTTCTTC. Protein sequence: CASSLGGEYNEQFF.